This T cell receptor (beta chain) was sequenced during a study of cytomegalovirus exposure and HLA in healthy donors. Use of 60 Vbeta and 13 Jbeta primers characterized the PCR. Assay: immunoSEQ multiplex PCR; the TCRdb copy retains only in-frame clones and omits some. The ten top clones account for about 2%, within a sample of approximately 140,000 clones. The receptor was isolated from a woman between 18 and 29 years old in good health and CMV-seronegative. Sequenced input: PBMCs.

The chain's CDR3 is CAWMWGQGNTEAFF. CDR3 coding DNA: TGTGCCTGGATGTGGGGACAGGGAAACACTGAAGCTTTCTTT. V gene TRBV30 combines with J gene TRBJ1-1; 9 bases are a match to TRBD1. V shed 4 bases and J 2 bases; nucleotides not matched to a gene: 5. Germline-derived CDR1 and CDR2 are GTSNPN and SVGIG (reference sequence). The CDR3 length is 14 residues.